This T cell receptor beta chain derives from a study of Ad26.COV2.S vaccination and SARS-CoV-2 variants. The treatment was: around 19 received Ad26.COV2.S at low or high dose, single or two shots; roughly 5 received placebo; per-sample allocation not given. It was on day 63 after the first vaccine or placebo injection that samples were taken. This CDR3 is 15 amino acids long. V shed 4 bases, J shed 7 bases, and the junction held 8 bases outside the gene matches. Per the germline V gene, CDR1 is SNHLY and CDR2 is FYNNEI. TCRdb's copy holds only in-frame clones and misses some; the assay was immunoSEQ multiplex PCR. This sample carries roughly 700,000 clones, approximately 88% of them seen once, and the ten largest clones take about 1.5%.

The rearrangement joins TRBV2 to TRBJ1-5, with 9 bases identical to TRBD1. The sample here was peripheral blood, taken in a trial of Ad26.COV2.S vaccine versus placebo. This sequence originates from a person aged 18-60 years who received the Ad26.COV2.S COVID-19 vaccine or a placebo. The CDR3 region has the DNA TGTGCCAGCAGTGTATCAACAGGGGGCGGACAGCCCCAGCATTTT. It specifies CASSVSTGGGQPQHF.